The T cell receptor beta chain under discussion was sequenced for a study of blood T cell repertoires in COVID-19. For the study at large: Sites in the United States, Italy and Spain provided acute and convalescent COVID-19 samples. T cells, B-cell-depleted T cells, or PBMCs provided the cDNA or gDNA that served as material.

Original processing methods: By means of reference gene primer amplification, nucleated cell counts were estimated. This table comes from immunoSEQ multiplex PCR, and its TCRdb copy is limited to in-frame clones, with some not included. The DNA gave D and trimming, while V, J and clone size come from that table. The sample has over 200,000 clones; around 90% are singletons. The CDR3 contains 15 residues. V lost 0 bases to trimming and J lost 4 bases, with 14 bases between them. CDR1 is SGHTS, CDR2 YDEGEE, per germline. Sequenced input: peripheral blood. The clonotype was recovered from a man in his 60s who had recovered from COVID-19. The chain links TRBV5-8 to TRBJ2-7; tentative D call: TRBD2 (5 bases). In DNA, the CDR3 is TGTGCCAGCAGCTTGGATCCCGGGGAAATATACGAGCAGTACTTC. It yields the protein CASSLDPGEIYEQYF.